One and the same sample provided the 5 T cell receptor beta chains below, sequenced in a study of technical replicates of blood from a handful of donors. Assay: immunoSEQ multiplex PCR; the TCRdb copy retains only in-frame clones and omits some. The table shows approximately 78,000 clones, with roughly 92% occurring only once. Specimen: T cells isolated from PBMCs. These TCRs come from a human donor in good health.

The V call is TRBV5-1, the J call TRBJ1-4, with 7 bases that match TRBD1. Unmatched junction bases numbered 12, after V lost 3 bases and J lost 4 bases. Germline V lookup: CDR1 SGHRS, CDR2 YFSETQ. This CDR3 has 17 residues. For the CDR3, the DNA is TGCGCCAGCAGCTCGGGCGCGGGACAGCCGTTTAATGAAAAACTGTTTTTT. Its translation is CASSSGAGQPFNEKLFF.

The chain carries TRBV10-3 and TRBJ1-1; D uncertain. This CDR3 comprises 15 residues. Germline lookup yields CDR1 ENHRY and CDR2 SYGVKD. The germline V and J ends were trimmed by 8 bases and 2 bases, with 18 bases remaining between them. CDR3 protein: CAIVEAAGSNTEAFF. CDR3 coding DNA: TGTGCCATCGTCGAGGCGGCGGGCAGCAACACTGAAGCTTTCTTT.

The V gene is TRBV10-3, the J gene TRBJ2-2; tentatively, D is TRBD1 (5 bases). V gave up 7 bases and J gave up 6 bases, with 12 bases separating them. Germline CDR1 reads ENHRY; CDR2 reads SYGVKD. The CDR3 is 13 amino acids. The DNA for the CDR3 is TGTGCCATCAAGGGGATTGAGCCCGGGGAGCTGTTTTTT. Translated, it gives CAIKGIEPGELFF.

The chain links TRBV4-1 to TRBJ1-2, with D possibly matching TRBD1 (5 bases). This CDR3 has 15 residues. Germline V CDR1 and CDR2: MGHRA, YSYEKL. Trimming left V 4 bases short and J 5 bases short, with 17 bases between. In nucleotides, the CDR3 is TGCGCCAGCAGCCCGTCCGGGGGGGGAAGTTATGGCTACACCTTC. Its protein is CASSPSGGGSYGYTF.

The chain links TRBV11-3 to TRBJ2-7; D remains ambiguous. Germline-derived CDR1 and CDR2 are SGHNT and YENEEA. The CDR3 is 14 residues long. V lost 0 bases and J 9 bases, leaving 15 bases between the germline ends. Written as DNA, the CDR3 is TGTGCCAGCAGCTTAGATCTGCGGCGTGGATCGCAGTACTTC. Translated: CASSLDLRRGSQYF.